The T cell receptor (beta chain) under discussion was sequenced for a study of vaccination and CD4 T cells after COVID-19. Findings of the study overall: Convalescent patients' clones that were vaccine-specific were spike mono-reactive in 304 of 307 cases.

CD4+ T cells that had been cultured provided DNA sequenced with the Oncomine TCR Beta short-read assay. Cultured CD4+ T cells were the source of extracted genomic DNA. One entry per CDR3 protein, called by TCRdb with MiXCR from the PCR reads. This table has 9,500 to 15,000 distinct CDR3 sequences, 50% appearing once. With respect to this clonotype: What it binds is unknown.

Treatment here: roughly nine-day PBMC culture with coronavirus spike peptide pools or control peptides (ViraFEST assay). Per-well cultures of some 2.2 million PBMCs received 8.5 to 10 IU/ml IL-2 and 10 ug/ml peptide pools. Half of the medium was exchanged for fresh IL-2 medium, first on day 3 and then on day 7. V was trimmed by 3 bases and J by 4 bases, leaving 10 bases between them. The CDR3 has 14 amino acids. CDR1 is MNHNS and CDR2 is SASEGT in the germline V gene. The sequenced sample was CD4+ T cells from blood, cultured in vitro. The genes are TRBV6-1 and TRBJ2-1; D gene uncertain. The sequence derives from a human donor who had recovered from COVID-19. Written as DNA, the CDR3 is TGTGCCAGCAGTGAGGGTCCGACTTACAATGAGCAGTTCTTC. As protein: CASSEGPTYNEQFF.